The next 14 T cell receptor beta chains were all read from a single sample in a study of T-cell memory formation after mild COVID-19. One entry per CDR3 protein, called by TCRdb with MiXCR from the 5' RACE reads. Among 250,000 to 400,000 distinct CDR3 sequences listed, roughly an eighth were seen once. Input material: PBMCs or a T cell subset sorted from them (not recorded which). The source of these receptors is a man younger than 30 who had mild COVID-19 (a few samples of this study predate the infection). Cell type and time point are not known.

This clonotype has only a few counts. This chain joins TRBV7-9 and TRBJ2-5; no firm D call. CDR3 length equals 14 residues. Germline V gene lookup returns CDR1 SEHNR and CDR2 FQNEAQ (reference sequence). The V and J ends lost 5 bases and 5 bases respectively, with 15 bases between them. The CDR3 bases are TGTGCCAGCAGCAAATTAGCTCCGGCGGAGACCCAGTACTTC. Its protein is CASSKLAPAETQYF.

At least ten counts were recorded for this clonotype. The chain employs TRBV3-1 and TRBJ2-7; TRBD2 matches at 8 bases. This CDR3 comprises 13 residues. The V and J ends lost 4 bases and 3 bases, in that order; junction bases with no gene match: 2. Germline CDR1 is LGHDT and CDR2 is YNNKEL (reference sequence). CDR3 nucleotide sequence: TGTGCCAGCAGCCTAGCGGGACGCTACGAGCAGTACTTC. Translating gives CASSLAGRYEQYF.

The genes are TRBV9 and TRBJ2-2; 9 bases align to TRBD1. The length of the CDR3 is 15 residues. CDR1 SGDLS and CDR2 YYNGEE come from the germline V gene. The V segment lost 2 bases and the J segment 4 bases; nucleotides outside the gene matches: 3. The CDR3 sequence: CASSVRQGGTGELFF. The CDR3 DNA is TGTGCCAGCAGCGTTAGACAGGGGGGCACCGGGGAGCTGTTTTTT.

This rearrangement joins TRBV6-2 or TRBV6-3 to TRBJ2-7; D is unresolved. The CDR3 runs to 14 residues. Trimming took 6 bases from V and 0 from J, leaving 12 bases between them. Germline V gene data show CDR1 as MNHEY and CDR2 as SVGEGT. The DNA of the CDR3 is TGTGCCAGCAGCTTACACACCAGCTCCTACGAGCAGTACTTC. Translation: CASSLHTSSYEQYF.

The J gene is TRBJ1-2, the V gene TRBV12-5, with D maybe TRBD1 (6 bases). Trimming stripped 4 bases from V and 6 bases from J, with 21 bases between. The CDR3 runs 16 residues. Germline CDR1 reads LGHNT; CDR2 reads FRNRAP. CDR3 amino acids: CASGSEGQSYLDGYTF. CDR3 nucleotides: TGTGCTAGTGGTTCCGAAGGACAGTCCTACCTCGATGGCTACACCTTC.

This clonotype showed up just a few times. The chain recombines TRBV7-9 with TRBJ2-2, with a tentative D call TRBD1 (7 bases). The CDR3 runs to 14 residues. Germline loops: CDR1 SEHNR, CDR2 FQNEAQ (reference sequence). Trimming took off 6 bases at V and 4 bases at J, with 12 bases between the two ends. CDR3 DNA sequence: TGTGCCAGCAGTCCGGAGGGGGCCACCGGGGAGCTGTTTTTT. It encodes CASSPEGATGELFF.

There are a few counts of this clonotype. The chain combines TRBV7-2 with TRBJ2-7; 13 positions match TRBD2. Germline CDR1 SGHTA, CDR2 FQGNSA. V gave up 3 bases and J gave up 2 bases; unmatched junction bases: 1. The CDR3 is made up of 15 amino acids. The CDR3 region has the DNA TGTGCCAGCAGCTTGACTAGCGGGGGGACCTACGAGCAGTACGTC. Translating gives CASSLTSGGTYEQYV.

The gene calls are TRBV12-3 or TRBV12-4 and TRBJ2-1; 9 positions match TRBD1. This CDR3 is built from 14 residues. Trimming cost V 6 bases and J 8 bases; bases outside gene matches: 8. Written as DNA, the CDR3 is TGTGCCAGCAGACAGGGACAGGGAATCGATGAGCAGTTCTTC. As protein: CASRQGQGIDEQFF.

The chain is built from TRBV5-1 and TRBJ1-1, with D perhaps TRBD1 (5 bases). Germline values: CDR1 SGHRS, CDR2 YFSETQ. Trimming stripped 1 base from V and 8 bases from J, with 12 bases between. The CDR3 sequence is 13 residues long. The CDR3 reads CASSLSGSPEAFF. The CDR3 nucleotides are TGCGCCAGCAGCTTGTCAGGGTCGCCCGAAGCTTTCTTT.

The chain uses TRBV7-9 and TRBJ1-4, with D unclear. The germline gives CDR1 SEHNR, CDR2 FQNEAQ (reference sequence). V shed 6 bases and J shed 7 bases, with 15 bases lying between them. The CDR3 is made up of 14 amino acids. The CDR3 nucleotides read TGTGCCAGCAGGGAGGAGGGCAACGGTGAAAAACTGTTTTTT. Translation gives CASREEGNGEKLFF.

V gene TRBV7-8 combines with J gene TRBJ2-7; TRBD2 matches at 10 bases. The germline CDR1 and CDR2 sequences are SGHVS and FQNEAQ. The CDR3 runs 14 residues. The trim removed 5 bases at V and 2 bases at J, leaving 3 bases unmatched. The CDR3 protein is CASSDGLAAYEQYV. CDR3 sequence (DNA): TGTGCCAGCAGCGACGGACTAGCGGCCTACGAGCAGTACGTC.

The chain carries TRBV5-1 and TRBJ1-2; no definite D call. The V gene lost 0 bases and the J gene lost 8 bases, with 11 bases spanning the gap. Germline CDR1 is SGHRS and CDR2 is YFSETQ. This CDR3 region has 13 residues. The CDR3 DNA reads TGCGCCAGCAGCTTGGAGAGTGCCCCCGGCTACACCTTC. Amino acid sequence: CASSLESAPGYTF.

The rearrangement uses TRBV12-3 or TRBV12-4 and TRBJ2-1, with D possibly TRBD1 on 6 matching bases. The CDR3 runs 14 residues. With 2 bases removed from V and 5 bases from J, the gap between germline ends came to 10 bases. Here the CDR3 DNA reads TGTGCCAGCAGTTTACGGCAGGGGAACAATGAGCAGTTCTTC. Translated: CASSLRQGNNEQFF.

This clonotype occurred a few times. The chain is built from TRBV12-3 or TRBV12-4 and TRBJ1-2; no definite D call. The CDR3 contains 14 residues. Trimming took off 9 bases at V and 2 bases at J, with 16 bases between the two ends. CDR3 nucleotide sequence: TGTGCCAGTTCACCAGGACTGAGAAACTATGGCTACACCTTC. Its protein is CASSPGLRNYGYTF.